The clone carrying this T cell receptor (beta chain) was picked up a small number of times. In the original workflow: Amplifying reference gene primers gave estimates of nucleated cell counts. Here immunoSEQ multiplex PCR was the method, and the copy in TCRdb shows in-frame clones only, minus some. Clone size and V and J calls were adopted from that table, with D and trimming inferred from the DNA. The sample holds 12,000 to 15,000 clones, roughly three quarters seen once. The data are from a study of blood T cell repertoires in COVID-19. Across the study: Specimens from acute and convalescent COVID-19 originated in the United States, Italy and Spain. PBMCs, B-cell-depleted T cells, or T cells provided the cDNA or gDNA that made up the material.

This CDR3 contains 15 residues. Germline CDR1 SGHDN, CDR2 FVKESK. With 4 bases clipped from V and 7 bases from J, the junction kept 7 bases outside the gene matches. The TCR originated in a man in his sixties with acute or convalescent COVID-19. The V and J genes are TRBV14 and TRBJ1-3; 10 bases agree with TRBD1. Sequencing input: peripheral blood. CDR3 protein: CASSLRQGARNTIYF. In DNA form, the CDR3 reads TGTGCCAGCAGCCTAAGACAGGGGGCGAGGAACACCATATATTTT.